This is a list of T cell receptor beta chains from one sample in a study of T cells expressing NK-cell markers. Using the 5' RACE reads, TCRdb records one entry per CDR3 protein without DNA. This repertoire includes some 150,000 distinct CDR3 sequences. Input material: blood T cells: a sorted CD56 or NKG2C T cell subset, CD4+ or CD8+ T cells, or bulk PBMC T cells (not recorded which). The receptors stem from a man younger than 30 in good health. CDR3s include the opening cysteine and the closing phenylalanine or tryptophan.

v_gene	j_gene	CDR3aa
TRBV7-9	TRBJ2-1	CASSRSGRDNEQFF
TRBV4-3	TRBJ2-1	CASSQGVPGWQFF
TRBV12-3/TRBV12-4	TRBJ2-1	CASSSPPFPGLNLYNEQFF
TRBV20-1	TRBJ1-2	CSARDLAGFYGYTF
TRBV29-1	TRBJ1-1	CSERRGTEAFF
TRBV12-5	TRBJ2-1	CASGLVLAGGDNEQFF
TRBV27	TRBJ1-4	CASSSGTGAINEKLFF
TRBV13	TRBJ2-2	CASSPPRNTGELFF
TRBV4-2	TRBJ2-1	CASSQKVAGENAEQFF
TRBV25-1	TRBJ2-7	CASSARDISYEQYF
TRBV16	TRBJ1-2	CASSRGTETNYGYTF
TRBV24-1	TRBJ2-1	CATSDLVGNEQFF
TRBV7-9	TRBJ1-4	CASSLVVQGDEKLFF
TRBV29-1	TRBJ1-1	CSVEGTGSIEAFF
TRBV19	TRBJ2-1	CASSSTGGLEFF
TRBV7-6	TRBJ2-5	CASSFSPPETQYF
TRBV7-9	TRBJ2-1	CASTQGGLAGDHEQFF
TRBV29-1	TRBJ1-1	CSVEGTGGMNTEAFF
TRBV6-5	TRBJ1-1	CASSYSTQGAYAFF
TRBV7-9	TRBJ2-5	CASSPISSLETQYF
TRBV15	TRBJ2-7	CATSGTGGPYEQYF
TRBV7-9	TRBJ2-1	CASSSREGQGNEQFF
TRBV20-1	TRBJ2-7	CSAVPGTGSVIYEQYF
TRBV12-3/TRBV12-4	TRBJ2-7	CASSLTSYEQYF
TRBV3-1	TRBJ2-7	CASSQETSGEQYF
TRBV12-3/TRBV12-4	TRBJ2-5	CASSSSAHLETQYF
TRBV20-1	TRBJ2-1	CSARQSARTEQFF
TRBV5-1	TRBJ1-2	CASSLVWGHHLQANYGYTF
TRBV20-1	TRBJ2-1	CSAKTELVSKFESSYNEQFF
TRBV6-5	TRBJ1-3	CASSSWSSGNTIYF
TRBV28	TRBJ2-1	CASSPSGSEQFF
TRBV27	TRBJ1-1	CASSLMGAGTEAFF
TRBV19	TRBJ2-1	CASTARGGEQFF
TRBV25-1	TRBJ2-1	CASSPLAGGPYNEQFF